The TCR beta chain described here comes from a study of T cells in Graves' hyperthyroidism and ophthalmopathy (dated by TCRdb to about 2019). Some background on the complete study: Peripheral blood was sampled at the time of initial diagnosis, prior to any treatment. The study also compared thyroid tissue and blood T-cell repertoires from five or six Graves' hyperthyroidism patients. After sampling, hyperthyroidism patients received methimazole starting at 30 mg daily, and ophthalmopathy patients received high-dose intravenous methylprednisolone. To identify TCR V-J signatures that set the groups apart, the researchers used a discovery cohort of 90 to 100 patients, made up of roughly 45 with Graves' ophthalmopathy and about 59 with stable Graves' hyperthyroidism. For training and testing, the roughly 97 patients in the discovery cohort were randomly divided in a 7:3 ratio. Prospective prediction of ophthalmopathy was tested in an independent validation cohort of fewer than 20 hyperthyroidism patients and approximately 17 patients who later progressed to ophthalmopathy. The paper reports TCR Vbeta CDR3 sequencing of over 120 peripheral blood samples: 43 ophthalmopathy, 70 to 85 hyperthyroidism and around 17 progressor patients. The paper as a whole reports these results and caveats: In validation, the model predicted progression to ophthalmopathy with 65% to 71% sensitivity and approximately 74% specificity, a median of around 6.6 months before onset. No statistical method was used to set the sample size in advance, and investigators knew the group allocation. Blood samples also contained most of the expanded thyroid clonotypes (frequency above 0.001), which suggests that blood repertoires may reflect thyroid immune responses. A 13 V-J signature model separated ophthalmopathy from stable hyperthyroidism, with 87.88% sensitivity and roughly 84% specificity in cross-validation and 80%/75% in testing.

Stable Graves' hyperthyroidism was defined as the absence of progression to ophthalmopathy over 18 months of follow-up. The hyperthyroidism patients were between 18 and 65 years old and newly diagnosed, with a disease duration of less than 2 months. Any patient with an uncontrolled infection, another autoimmune disease, pregnancy or lactation was excluded. Diagnoses were based on clinical symptoms, serum thyroxine and TRAb, thyroid ultrasound and orbital computed tomography. Ficoll-Paque density gradient centrifugation was used to isolate PBMCs from around 10 ml of fresh peripheral blood. Total RNA was extracted using Trizol reagent, and RNA quality was assessed on an Agilent 2100 Bioanalyzer. The TCR beta CDR3 regions were amplified from RNA transcripts. A first-round RT-PCR of the TCR CDR3 used the HTBI primer set with the Qiagen OneStep RT-PCR kit. A second multiplex PCR round built the libraries, followed by size selection and purification. Sequencing of the libraries was done on an Illumina HiSeq2000 using paired-end 100 bp reads. The authors processed their data as follows. SOAPnuke was used to process the raw data, removing reads that contained adapters or uncalled bases, had a mean Phred below 15, or lacked an exact match to the constant primer or identifier. COPE v1.2.5 was used to merge high-quality paired reads, and clonotypes were defined as unique nucleotide sequences. MiTCR v1.1 was used to align the clonotypes against IMGT TRBV, TRBD and TRBJ reference segments. Only V-J combinations with frequency above 0.0001, covering 99.2% of repertoires, were analysed. A TCS score was defined as the ratio between F50 (clonal expansion) and ExV (chaos), using BLOSUM62-based TCRdist between CDR3 peptides within each V-J. Welch's t-statistics and random forest reduced around 520 V-J features to 10 to 15, which were used in a naive Bayes classifier (R e1071). Using fastp at Q25 and MiXCR, TCRdb reprocessed the public reads and kept productive beta chains. Each entry is one CDR3 protein sequence, shown with its most common DNA and genes. The authors' filters were not applied to this entry. The sample table lists fewer than 550,000 distinct CDR3 sequences, approximately 14% of them with a count of one. In total, the top ten clones hold 7.5% to 9% of the sample.

From the cysteine through the phenylalanine, the CDR3 covers 17 amino acids. Just the 51-base CDR3 DNA is kept, in frame starting at base 1. According to the germline V gene, CDR1 reads SNHLY and CDR2 reads FYNNEI. V loses 2 bases of germline sequence and J loses 2 bases, and the interval between the two ends is 16 bases. This clonotype was recorded at least ten times. The antigen it binds to is not known. No base qualities exist here, and no much larger clone lies one base off it. The chain is encoded by TRBV2 joined to TRBJ1-5; the D gene is possibly TRBD1, with 6 bases matching. The source of this sequence is a woman younger than 35 with Graves' hyperthyroidism. The sample was blood. The CDR3 region has the sequence CASSEKGVHRRNQPQHF. The nucleotide sequence is given as TGTGCCAGCAGTGAAAAGGGGGTCCATCGTCGCAATCAGCCCCAGCATTTT.